This T cell receptor (beta chain) was sequenced in a study of early stage breast cancer tumors. Study in general: Most invasive tumors, about 80% of the 16, were ER+/PR+/HER2-. General study results and limits: Tumors had roughly 2.6-fold higher T cell density than normal breast.

Each sample had two DNA replicates, 0.5 to 0.65 ug blood or roughly 1.4 ug tissue. Libraries were prepared by immunoSEQ multiplex PCR; TCRdb keeps only in-frame clonotypes and omits some of them. The sample contains about 72,000 clones, roughly 84% of which appear only once. Regarding this clone: Its target is not known.

Germline V gene sequence: CDR1 SGHKS, CDR2 YYEKEE (reference sequence). This CDR3 is built from 14 residues. V was clipped by 7 bases and J by 6 bases, with 17 bases between them. The chain combines TRBV5-5 with TRBJ2-1; D is ambiguous. The specimen sequenced was blood. This clonotype was sampled from a person in their sixties or seventies with breast cancer. The CDR3 sequence is CASARGGRANEQFF. The CDR3 coding sequence is TGTGCCAGCGCGAGAGGCGGTCGGGCCAATGAGCAGTTCTTC.